Below, one T cell receptor (beta chain) is given with its context. Its antigen is unidentified. This record comes from a study of cytomegalovirus exposure and HLA in healthy donors. This CDR3 contains 13 residues. Germline CDR1 reads SGHNT; CDR2 reads YYREEE (reference sequence). Trimming took 4 bases from V and 8 from J; bases not matched to a gene: 3. Whole-study results and caveats: Trimming of TCR beta V- and J-genes showed a link, identified in a later analysis, to a missense DCLRE1C variant. DRB1 showed the most TCR associations and HLA-C the fewest in a later analysis, as rates varied by HLA locus.

This PCR relied on a set of 60 Vbeta primers and 13 Jbeta primers. Method: immunoSEQ multiplex PCR; TCRdb's copy keeps in-frame clones and lacks some. Of 140,000 to 150,000 clones in the sample, nearly 80% were seen once. The sequence derives from a woman under 40 in good health and CMV-seronegative. Sequenced: PBMCs. The chain uses TRBV5-4 and TRBJ1-6, with TRBD1 identical over 7 bases. The chain's CDR3 is CASSQGQYSPLHF. The CDR3 coding sequence is TGTGCCAGCAGCCAGGGACAGTATTCACCCCTCCACTTT.